This TCR beta chain was captured by sequencing in a study of CD8+CD57+ T cells in acquired aplastic anemia. The germline V gene has CDR1 SEHNR and CDR2 FQNEAQ (reference sequence). The CDR3 is made up of 12 amino acids. The germline V and J ends were trimmed by 7 bases and 2 bases, with 6 bases remaining between them. This clonotype was seen only a few times. Researchers used genomic DNA as the template to profile TCR beta VDJ and CDR3. MiXCR, run by TCRdb on the reads, gives a single entry per CDR3 protein. This table has 75,000 to 100,000 distinct CDR3 sequences, about 63% appearing once. Previously, flow cytometry had revealed CD8+CD57+ cell expansion in the patients chosen for sequencing.

The clonotype comes from a human donor with aplastic anemia. Sequenced: sorted CD4+, CD8+, or CD8+CD57+ T cells (not recorded which) from PBMCs. This rearrangement joins TRBV7-9 to TRBJ2-1; no reliable D call. The CDR3, as DNA: TGTGCCAGCACCCCTCCCTACAATGAGCAGTTCTTC. As protein: CASTPPYNEQFF.